The following is a TCR beta chain sequence with its context. The antigen is not known. This record belongs to a study of T cell clonotyping in hematopoietic cell transplantation. The study, taken as a whole, reports: Graft donor and pretransplant recipient Inverse Simpson Index values predicted broader posttransplant TCR diversity. Few recipient clonotypes overlapped donors; over 95% were de novo at given depth. Recipient TCR diversity dropped after transplant; expanded clonotypes rose from day 30 to 180.

Sequencing was performed with immunoSEQ multiplex PCR; in TCRdb, only in-frame clones are kept and a portion is missing. The sample carries around 8,400 clones, roughly 76% recorded once. Germline assignment: CDR1 SNHLY and CDR2 FYNNEI. The CDR3 consists of 13 residues. Trimming removed 7 bases at V and 1 base at J, with 11 bases between. The rearrangement uses TRBV2 and TRBJ2-7; D is unclear. The receptor's source is a female patient aged 50 to 65 who had an allogeneic stem cell transplant from an unrelated donor, so the T cells may come from the graft donor. Some clones in this sample may be carry-over from other donors' samples. Sequenced material: peripheral blood mononuclear cells, taken 180 days after allogeneic stem cell transplant. The CDR3 DNA sequence: TGTGCCAGCAAGACGGCTCTATCCTACGAGCAGTACTTC. It yields the protein CASKTALSYEQYF.